The T cell receptor beta chain under discussion was sequenced for a study of response to subunit inactivated influenza vaccine. This clonotype was seen a few times. The antigen remains undetermined. V was pared by 1 base and J by 1 base, with 3 bases of the junction left unmatched. The CDR3 is 15 amino acids. Germline assignment: CDR1 DFQATT and CDR2 SNEGSKA (reference sequence). TCRdb re-analysed the RT-PCR reads in MiXCR, keeping a single row per CDR3 protein. The sample yields hundreds of thousands of distinct CDR3 sequences, approximately 7.6% seen once. Broader study findings: Each seasonal influenza vaccination, the authors suggested, recruits few new T cells.

The clonotype originates from a man between 50 and 75 years old who received an inactivated influenza vaccine. The sequenced sample was PBMCs from blood, obtained less than 30 months after vaccination. The chain carries TRBV20-1 and TRBJ2-5; 10 positions agree with TRBD2. The CDR3 sequence: CSARGTSGTQETQYF. CDR3 nucleotides: TGCAGTGCTAGAGGGACTAGCGGAACCCAAGAGACCCAGTACTTC.